Presented here are 28 T cell receptor beta chains from one specimen sequenced in a study of blood T cell repertoires in COVID-19. Clones were sequenced by immunoSEQ multiplex PCR, and TCRdb holds only the in-frame ones, with some missing. The profile shows roughly 300,000 clones, roughly 90% of them singletons. Sequenced material: peripheral blood. The receptors shown here come from a woman aged 25 to 45 with COVID-19, enrolled during active disease.

The chain has TRBV20-1 and TRBJ1-1; no clear D gene. Deletions cut 8 bases from V and 4 bases from J, with 11 bases between. Germline V gives CDR1 DFQATT, CDR2 SNEGSKA (reference sequence). This CDR3 region has 11 residues. DNA for the CDR3: TGCAGTACGCTCCGGTTCACTGAAGCTTTCTTT. Protein: CSTLRFTEAFF.

The genes are TRBV2 and TRBJ1-2, with TRBD1 identical over 9 bases. CDR1 is SNHLY, CDR2 FYNNEI, per germline. J lost 8 bases, V lost 5 bases, and 3 bases had no gene match. CDR3 length: 12 residues. CDR3 DNA sequence: TGTGCCAGCAGTAGACAGGGGGTAGGCTACACCTTC. This encodes CASSRQGVGYTF.

The table lists this clone with a count of one. The gene calls are TRBV5-1 and TRBJ2-3; the D is unclear. The CDR3 is 14 amino acids. V was trimmed by 2 bases and J by 1 base, leaving 8 bases between them. The germline V gene encodes CDR1 SGHRS and CDR2 YFSETQ. The CDR3 DNA is TGCGCCAGCAGCTTAACGGCGGGCACAGATACGCAGTATTTT. It specifies CASSLTAGTDTQYF.

This chain uses TRBV5-1 with TRBJ2-3; TRBD2 agrees at 10 bases. Germline loops: CDR1 SGHRS, CDR2 YFSETQ. The CDR3 sequence is 18 residues long. The V segment lost 3 bases and the J segment 5 bases; nucleotides outside the gene matches: 15. The CDR3 DNA is TGCGCCAGCAGCTATGAATCTTCTAGCGGGAGTGGGAGAGATACGCAGTATTTT. Its protein product is CASSYESSSGSGRDTQYF.

CDR3: CASSDHPQGGEKLFF. As DNA, the CDR3 is TGTGCCAGCAGTGATCATCCCCAGGGTGGGGAAAAACTGTTTTTT. The V call is TRBV2, the J call TRBJ1-4, with D perhaps matching TRBD1 (5 bases). Germline V gene sequence: CDR1 SNHLY, CDR2 FYNNEI. V shed 3 bases and J shed 8 bases, with 16 bases lying between them. The CDR3 length is 15 residues.

The chain joins TRBV6-5 to TRBJ2-1; TRBD1 might be the D (5 bases). The germline V and J ends were trimmed by 10 bases and 4 bases, with 20 bases remaining between them. Germline CDR1 is MNHEY and CDR2 is SVGAGI. The CDR3 covers 15 residues. DNA for the CDR3: TGTGCCATCCGGACCCAAGGGGATGGTTACAATGAGCAGTTCTTC. It codes for CAIRTQGDGYNEQFF.

This chain connects TRBV2 to TRBJ1-2; D is unresolved. The germline gives CDR1 SNHLY, CDR2 FYNNEI. V was shortened by 1 base and J by 1 base, with 16 bases between the two germline ends. The CDR3 is 17 residues long. The CDR3 is CASSEEGGPYFNYGYTF. The CDR3 DNA reads as TGTGCCAGCAGTGAAGAGGGAGGCCCTTACTTTAACTATGGCTACACCTTC.

In its sample, this clone was seen once. The V and J genes are TRBV9 and TRBJ1-6, with TRBD1 matching 7 bases. The CDR3 covers 14 residues. The junction had 8 bases not matched to a gene; V was cut back by 4 bases and J by 10 bases. Germline CDR1 SGDLS, CDR2 YYNGEE. The DNA of the CDR3 is TGTGCCAGCAGCATGGACCAGGGGGGCTCACCCCTCCACTTT. It codes for CASSMDQGGSPLHF.

This chain uses TRBV29-1 with TRBJ1-2, with 8 bases that match TRBD1. J was trimmed by 3 bases and V by 4 bases; bases with no gene match: 1. Germline loops: CDR1 SQVTM, CDR2 ANQGSEA. The CDR3 sequence is 12 residues long. The CDR3 sequence: CSVAGGDYGYTF. CDR3 nucleotides: TGCAGCGTTGCAGGGGGCGACTATGGCTACACCTTC.

V gene TRBV28 combines with J gene TRBJ2-3; perhaps TRBD1 as D (5 bases). V lost 3 bases, J lost 5 bases, and 9 bases lay in between. CDR3 length equals 13 residues. Germline V gene lookup returns CDR1 MDHEN and CDR2 SYDVKM. In nucleotides, the CDR3 is TGTGCCAGCAGTTTGGTTCAGGGAGATACGCAGTATTTT. Protein product: CASSLVQGDTQYF.

The DNA for the CDR3 is TGTGCCTGGAGTGAGGCCGGACAGGGACCCCAAGAGACCCAGTACTTC. Its translation: CAWSEAGQGPQETQYF. The V and J genes are TRBV30 and TRBJ2-5, with TRBD1 matching over 8 bases. CDR1 and CDR2 from the germline V gene are GTSNPN and SVGIG (reference sequence). CDR3 length: 16 residues. The V and J ends lost 1 base and 1 base, in that order; junction bases with no gene match: 8. The full variable domain, rest sourced from reference TRBV30 and TRBJ2-5, is SQTIHQWPATLVQPVGSPLSLECTVEGTSNPNLYWYRQAAGRGLQLLFYSVGIGQISSEVPQNLSASRPQDRQFILSSKKLLLSDSGFYLCAWSEAGQGPQETQYFGPGTRLLVL.

The chain carries TRBV24-1 and TRBJ2-3; possibly TRBD2 for D (6 bases). With 3 bases removed from V and 2 bases from J, the gap between germline ends came to 20 bases. There are 18 residues in the CDR3. From germline, CDR1 is KGHDR and CDR2 SFDVKD. The chain's CDR3 is CATSDPIKDGRITDTQYF. CDR3 in DNA: TGTGCCACCAGTGATCCAATCAAGGACGGGAGAATCACAGATACGCAGTATTTT.

Regarding this clone: Other DNA sequences of this sample code for an identical CDR3. V usage is TRBV5-1 and J usage is TRBJ1-2; the match to TRBD1 covers 9 bases. Per germline, CDR1 SGHRS and CDR2 YFSETQ. V dropped 4 bases and J dropped 8; count of bases not matched to a gene: 6. The CDR3 runs 13 residues. The CDR3 sequence is CASSPGQGDGYTF. The DNA for the CDR3 is TGCGCCAGCAGCCCGGGACAGGGAGACGGCTACACCTTC.

The chain uses TRBV28 and TRBJ2-2; D is possibly TRBD2 (5 bases). The CDR3 length is 16 residues. V dropped 5 bases and J dropped 3 bases, with 16 bases sitting between them. Germline CDR1 reads MDHEN; CDR2 reads SYDVKM. As DNA, the CDR3 is TGTGCCAGCAGTCTTAGACCCTGGACTTACACCGGGGAGCTGTTTTTT. This encodes CASSLRPWTYTGELFF.

The chain recombines TRBV5-1 with TRBJ2-3; 9 nucleotides align to TRBD2. The V and J ends lost 3 bases and 3 bases, in that order; junction bases with no gene match: 11. Germline V gene lookup returns CDR1 SGHRS and CDR2 YFSETQ. The CDR3 has 17 amino acids. The CDR3 loop is CASSWMVASGITDTQYF. DNA for the CDR3: TGCGCCAGCAGCTGGATGGTTGCTAGCGGGATTACAGATACGCAGTATTTT.

The gene calls are TRBV7-2 and TRBJ2-2; D not certain. The CDR3 is 15 residues long. Trimming pared 8 bases from V and 4 bases from J, leaving 17 bases between. CDR1 and CDR2 from the germline V gene are SGHTA and FQGNSA. The CDR3 is CASAGQVLGTGELFF. For the CDR3, the DNA is TGTGCCAGCGCTGGGCAGGTGTTGGGCACCGGGGAGCTGTTTTTT. Based on the CDR3 plus reference TRBV7-2 and TRBJ2-2, the full variable domain is GAGVSQSPSNKVTEKGKDVELRCDPISGHTALYWYRQSLGQGLEFLIYFQGNSAPDKSGLPSDRFSAERTGGSVSTLTIQRTQQEDSAVYLCASAGQVLGTGELFFGEGSRLTVL.

The rearrangement uses TRBV5-1 and TRBJ1-3, with a weak D call TRBD1 (6 bases). Per the germline V gene, CDR1 is SGHRS and CDR2 is YFSETQ. The CDR3 consists of 15 residues. The V end was cut by 4 bases, the J end by 0 bases, with 11 bases between. The CDR3, as DNA: TGCGCCAGCAGCAACAGGACAGCCTCTGGAAACACCATATATTTT. This encodes CASSNRTASGNTIYF.

The gene calls are TRBV3-1 (or the pseudogene TRBV3-2) and TRBJ2-1; TRBD2 matches at 11 bases. J lost 7 bases, V lost 4 bases, and 12 bases had no gene match. Germline V gene data show CDR1 as LGHDT and CDR2 as YNNKEL (reference sequence). This CDR3 spans 17 amino acids. CDR3 amino acids: CASSLYTSGRGDNEQFF. In DNA, the CDR3 is TGTGCCAGCAGCCTATACACTAGCGGGAGAGGCGATAATGAGCAGTTCTTC.

This clone was detected only once. V gene TRBV6-5 combines with J gene TRBJ1-1; the D gene is possibly TRBD1 (5 bases). The V and J ends lost 6 bases and 1 base respectively, with 12 bases between them. Germline CDR1 MNHEY, CDR2 SVGAGI. The CDR3 extends over 14 amino acids. The CDR3 sequence is CASRRGGSNTEAFF. DNA for the CDR3: TGTGCCAGCAGGAGGGGAGGGTCGAACACTGAAGCTTTCTTT.

V usage is TRBV5-1 and J usage is TRBJ2-7, with a tentative D call TRBD2 (5 bases). From germline, CDR1 is SGHRS and CDR2 YFSETQ. The V end lost 0 bases, the J end lost 0 bases, and 19 bases lay between the germline ends. The CDR3 totals 18 residues. Written as DNA, the CDR3 is TGCGCCAGCAGCTTGGACGCGGGTGTCGGGTCGAGCTCCTACGAGCAGTACTTC. This gives the protein CASSLDAGVGSSSYEQYF.

The rearrangement uses TRBV6-1 and TRBJ1-1, with D uncertain. This CDR3 is 11 amino acids long. CDR1 MNHNS and CDR2 SASEGT come from the germline V gene. Trimming removed 3 bases from V and 5 bases from J, with 4 bases in between. Here the CDR3 DNA reads TGTGCCAGCAGTGACAGGACTGAAGCTTTCTTT. Amino acids: CASSDRTEAFF.

V usage is TRBV5-1 and J usage is TRBJ1-6, with TRBD1 as a possible D gene (6 bases). Deletions cut 3 bases from V and 7 bases from J, with 11 bases between. Germline CDR1 reads SGHRS; CDR2 reads YFSETQ. CDR3 length: 14 residues. The CDR3 is CASSSYTGNSPLHF. As DNA, the CDR3 is TGCGCCAGCAGCTCCTATACAGGGAATTCACCCCTCCACTTT.

The rearrangement uses TRBV4-3 and TRBJ1-2, with D perhaps matching TRBD1 (5 bases). V dropped 0 bases and J dropped 4 bases, with 9 bases sitting between them. The CDR3 extends over 14 amino acids. Germline V gives CDR1 LGHNA, CDR2 YSLEER. This CDR3 is CASSQDQGFYGYTF. The CDR3 coding sequence is TGCGCCAGCAGCCAAGATCAGGGTTTCTATGGCTACACCTTC.

This clone was found many times. Within the sample, other DNA sequences also encode this same CDR3. The chain uses TRBV10-3 and TRBJ1-5; TRBD1 agrees at 9 bases. CDR3 length equals 16 residues. Germline V gene sequence: CDR1 ENHRY, CDR2 SYGVKD. V lost 3 bases to trimming and J lost 0 bases; unmatched junction nucleotides: 3. The DNA for the CDR3 is TGTGCCATCAGTGACTCACAGGGGGCTAGCAATCAGCCCCAGCATTTT. Protein sequence: CAISDSQGASNQPQHF.

The rearrangement joins TRBV28 to TRBJ1-2; D is unresolved. The germline V gene encodes CDR1 MDHEN and CDR2 SYDVKM. V gave up 6 bases and J gave up 1 base, with 12 bases separating them. The CDR3 is 14 residues long. The CDR3 DNA reads TGTGCCAGCAGGGGCGGGCTGCGTAACTATGGCTACACCTTC. This codes for CASRGGLRNYGYTF.

CDR3 bases: TGTGCCAGCAGCTACTACAATGAGCAGTTCTTC. Translating it yields CASSYYNEQFF. This sequence joins TRBV28 and TRBJ2-1; D remains ambiguous. V shed 6 bases and J shed 3 bases, with 3 bases lying between them. The germline CDR1 and CDR2 sequences are MDHEN and SYDVKM. The CDR3 totals 11 residues.

J is TRBJ1-4 and V is TRBV28; 11 positions agree with TRBD1. With V trimmed by 7 bases and J by 8 bases, 3 bases remained unmatched. Germline-derived CDR1 and CDR2 are MDHEN and SYDVKM. The CDR3 is made up of 13 amino acids. CDR3 sequence: CASKGQGEEKLFF. CDR3 coding DNA: TGTGCCAGCAAGGGACAGGGGGAGGAAAAACTGTTTTTT.

The V and J genes are TRBV2 and TRBJ2-1; 8 bases fit TRBD2. The germline gives CDR1 SNHLY, CDR2 FYNNEI. The trim removed 6 bases at V and 8 bases at J, leaving 12 bases unmatched. This CDR3 has 15 amino acids. CDR3 residues: CASRAERESGDEQFF. Written as DNA, the CDR3 is TGTGCCAGCAGAGCTGAGCGGGAGTCCGGTGATGAGCAGTTCTTC. The variable domain in full, with the rest retrieved from reference TRBV2 and TRBJ2-1, is EPEVTQTPSHQVTQMGQEVILRCVPISNHLYFYWYRQILGQKVEFLVSFYNNEISEKSEIFDDQFSVERPDGSNFTLKIRSTKLEDSAMYFCASRAERESGDEQFFGPGTRLTVL.